This is a list of T cell receptor beta chains from one sample in a study of long-term antiretroviral therapy in people with HIV. Generated by immunoSEQ multiplex PCR, the TCRdb table keeps only in-frame clones and is missing some. The table records over 35,000 clones, 80% to 90% of them present only once. The sequenced sample was unsorted PBMCs, obtained just before starting antiretroviral therapy. The source is a young woman with HIV. The CDR3 runs from the conserved cysteine through the conserved F or W. Each record gives: clone size, J gene, D gene, V gene, CDR3 protein, CDR3 DNA. D genes are given only for firm matches. Rows may omit the clone size; those that give it use once, few, many or a size class.

>.|TRBJ2-3|.|TRBV11-3
CASSLGRGLTDTQYF
TGTGCCAGCAGCTTAGGTCGGGGACTCACAGATACGCAGTATTTT
>.|TRBJ2-3|TRBD1|TRBV5-6
CASSLVTGVSTDTQYF
TGTGCCAGCAGCTTGGTAACAGGGGTAAGCACAGATACGCAGTATTTT
>once|TRBJ2-7|TRBD2|TRBV7-9
CASSLDREGRSYEQYF
TGTGCCAGCAGCTTAGACCGGGAGGGCCGTTCCTACGAGCAGTACTTC
>.|TRBJ2-2|.|TRBV19
CASNRVHTGELFF
TGTGCCTCAAACCGGGTTCACACCGGGGAGCTGTTTTTT
>once|TRBJ2-3|.|TRBV18
CASSPLGPGTDTQYF
TGTGCCAGCTCTCCCCTCGGCCCAGGAACAGATACGCAGTATTTT
>few|TRBJ2-3|.|TRBV6-4
CASSERGSTDTQYF
TGTGCCAGCAGTGAAAGGGGGAGCACAGATACGCAGTATTTT
>few|TRBJ2-5|.|TRBV6-1
CASSEVSEVPQYF
TGTGCCAGCAGTGAAGTCTCAGAAGTACCCCAGTACTTC
>few|TRBJ1-1|TRBD1|TRBV5-6
CASSSGTGRMNTEAFF
TGTGCCAGCAGCTCCGGGACAGGGCGTATGAACACTGAAGCTTTCTTT
>.|TRBJ2-3|.|TRBV10-3
CAGGGRQDTQYF
TGTGCCGGTGGGGGTCGGCAGGATACGCAGTATTTT
>.|TRBJ2-7|.|TRBV2
CASVIGGTTYEQYF
TGTGCCAGCGTCATCGGGGGCACTACCTACGAGCAGTACTTC
>.|TRBJ1-1|TRBD1|TRBV9
CASSARDRGRGEAFF
TGTGCCAGCAGCGCCCGGGACAGGGGGCGCGGTGAAGCTTTCTTT
>.|TRBJ2-1|.|TRBV14
CASSQYNEQFF
TGTGCCAGCAGCCAGTACAATGAGCAGTTCTTC
>.|TRBJ2-7|.|TRBV28
CASSPGTLGAYEQYF
TGTGCCAGCAGCCCCGGGACCCTTGGGGCCTACGAGCAGTACTTC
>.|TRBJ2-4|TRBD1|TRBV19
CASSAPGTGIMNIQYF
TGTGCCAGTAGTGCTCCCGGGACAGGGATTATGAACATTCAGTACTTC
>.|TRBJ1-2|.|TRBV7-9
CASSLLERGNEGYTF
TGTGCCAGCAGCTTATTGGAAAGGGGCAATGAGGGCTACACCTTC
>few|TRBJ2-1|.|TRBV11-3
CASSLTHNEQFF
TGTGCCAGCAGCCTGACCCACAATGAGCAGTTCTTC
>.|TRBJ2-1|TRBD2|TRBV6-1
CASSGGGSRDNEQFF
TGTGCCAGCAGTGGCGGCGGGAGCAGGGACAATGAGCAGTTCTTC
>.|TRBJ1-2|.|TRBV28
CASSAEYYGYTF
TGTGCCAGCAGCGCAGAGTACTATGGCTACACCTTC
>.|TRBJ2-5|.|TRBV4-3
CASSQDFGSQETQYF
TGCGCCAGCAGCCAAGATTTCGGGTCCCAAGAGACCCAGTACTTC
>.|TRBJ2-7|.|TRBV5-4
CASSNGGRGEQYF
TGTGCCAGCAGCAATGGGGGGAGAGGTGAGCAGTACTTC
>.|TRBJ2-7|TRBD1|TRBV6-5
CASRTGGASYEQYF
TGTGCCAGCAGGACAGGGGGCGCTTCCTACGAGCAGTACTTC
>.|TRBJ2-7|.|TRBV4-1
CASSQFSELADTYEQYF
TGCGCCAGCAGCCAATTCAGCGAACTAGCCGACACCTACGAGCAGTACTTC
>.|TRBJ1-1|.|TRBV5-4
CASSGILRGEAFF
TGTGCCAGCAGCGGGATATTGAGGGGTGAAGCTTTCTTT
>.|TRBJ2-1|.|TRBV10-3
CAIREPGRRSYNEQFF
TGTGCCATCAGAGAACCGGGACGTCGCTCCTACAATGAGCAGTTCTTC
>few|TRBJ1-5|.|TRBV4-2
CASSQDGGASNQPQHF
TGTGCCAGCAGCCAAGACGGCGGGGCTAGCAATCAGCCCCAGCATTTT
>.|TRBJ1-1|.|TRBV19
CASQAVGGRMNTEAFF
TGTGCCAGCCAGGCGGTGGGGGGCCGCATGAACACTGAAGCTTTCTTT
>.|TRBJ1-4|.|TRBV9
CASSVGWSKNEKLFF
TGTGCCAGCAGCGTAGGGTGGTCCAAAAATGAAAAACTGTTTTTT
>once|TRBJ2-1|.|TRBV7-7
CASSALTDEQFF
TGTGCTAGCAGCGCCCTAACCGACGAGCAGTTCTTC
>.|TRBJ1-1|.|TRBV6-5
CASTWATSGTEAFF
TGTGCCAGCACGTGGGCCACGTCTGGCACTGAAGCTTTCTTT
>.|TRBJ2-5|.|TRBV19
CASSIAGNSLETQYF
TGTGCCAGTAGTATAGCCGGGAATAGCTTGGAGACCCAGTACTTC
>.|TRBJ2-7|TRBD2|TRBV28
CASRGGLAGYDYEQYF
TGTGCCAGCAGGGGAGGACTAGCGGGATATGACTACGAGCAGTACTTC
>.|TRBJ2-7|.|TRBV9
CASSVLGDSYEQYF
TGTGCCAGCAGCGTACTCGGGGATTCCTACGAGCAGTACTTC
>.|TRBJ2-2|.|TRBV12-5
CASGLVPAGTGELFF
TGTGCTAGTGGTTTGGTCCCAGCGGGCACCGGGGAGCTGTTTTTT
>.|TRBJ1-4|.|TRBV9
CASSGGPGSEANEKLFF
TGTGCCAGCAGCGGGGGGCCTGGGTCGGAGGCTAATGAAAAACTGTTTTTT
>.|TRBJ2-4|TRBD2|TRBV30
CAWSKSGGQNIQYF
TGTGCCTGGAGTAAGAGCGGGGGACAAAACATTCAGTACTTC
>.|TRBJ1-5|.|TRBV28
CASSFIGNSNQPQHF
TGTGCCAGCAGTTTTATTGGGAATAGCAATCAGCCCCAGCATTTT
>few|TRBJ1-1|.|TRBV10-1
CASSDPSTEAFF
TGCGCCAGCAGTGATCCGAGCACTGAAGCTTTCTTT
>few|TRBJ2-3|TRBD2|TRBV9
CASSVKGSGIPDTQYF
TGTGCCAGCAGCGTAAAGGGTAGCGGGATCCCAGATACGCAGTATTTT
>once|TRBJ1-3|.|TRBV7-8
CASSPLTVTGNTIYF
TGTGCCAGCAGCCCCCTGACCGTTACTGGAAACACCATATATTTT
>.|TRBJ1-2|TRBD1|TRBV5-6
CASSLAWTGLNYGYTF
TGTGCCAGCAGCTTGGCTTGGACAGGCCTTAACTATGGCTACACCTTC
>.|TRBJ1-4|.|TRBV28
CASRYRPHTPKLFF
TGTGCCAGCAGATACAGGCCCCATACCCCCAAACTGTTTTTT
>.|TRBJ2-1|TRBD2|TRBV5-1
CASSLGLASYNEQFF
TGCGCCAGCAGCTTGGGACTAGCGTCCTACAATGAGCAGTTCTTC
>.|TRBJ1-2|.|TRBV2
CASSVDISYTF
TGTGCCAGCAGTGTGGACATCAGCTACACCTTC
>.|TRBJ1-1|.|TRBV27
CASSLGAATNTEAFF
TGTGCCAGCAGTTTGGGTGCGGCAACGAACACTGAAGCTTTCTTT
>medium-sized|TRBJ1-2|.|TRBV19
CASTPGPGLGYTF
TGTGCCAGTACCCCTGGTCCGGGGCTTGGCTACACCTTC
>.|TRBJ2-7|.|TRBV18
CASSPQITYEQYF
TGTGCCAGCTCACCACAGATCACCTACGAGCAGTACTTC
>.|TRBJ2-7|TRBD2|TRBV10-3
CAISDRLAAAYEQYF
TGTGCCATCAGTGATCGACTAGCGGCAGCCTACGAGCAGTACTTC
>.|TRBJ1-1|.|TRBV25-1
CASSGNRGHTEAFF
TGTGCCAGCAGCGGCAACCGGGGCCACACTGAAGCTTTCTTT
>.|TRBJ1-1|TRBD1|TRBV19
CASSYYGQRGGEAFF
TGTGCCAGTAGTTATTACGGACAGCGAGGGGGCGAAGCTTTCTTT
>once|TRBJ2-2|TRBD2|TRBV5-6
CASSSRGGSNTGELFF
TGTGCCAGCAGCTCCCGGGGGGGGTCGAACACCGGGGAGCTGTTTTTT
>.|TRBJ2-5|.|TRBV7-2
CASSLGGVETQYF
TGTGCCAGCAGCTTGGGCGGGGTAGAGACCCAGTACTTC
>once|TRBJ2-1|TRBD2|TRBV4-3
CASSQASGSLGNEQFF
TGCGCCAGCAGCCAAGCTAGCGGGAGTTTGGGGAATGAGCAGTTCTTC
>few|TRBJ2-7|.|TRBV7-3
CASSQDYRGEQYF
TGTGCCAGCAGCCAGGACTACCGGGGGGAGCAGTACTTC
>.|TRBJ2-7|TRBD2|TRBV4-1
CASSQAGTSGSYEQYF
TGCGCCAGCAGCCAGGCCGGGACTAGCGGCTCCTACGAGCAGTACTTC
>.|TRBJ1-5|.|TRBV28
CASSFESISLNQPQHF
TGTGCCAGCAGTTTCGAATCCATTTCATTAAATCAGCCCCAGCATTTT